This is a list of T cell receptor beta chains from one sample in a study of cytomegalovirus exposure and HLA in healthy donors. This table comes from immunoSEQ multiplex PCR, and its TCRdb copy is limited to in-frame clones, with some not included. This table has 110,000 to 150,000 clones, around 80% appearing once. The sample taken for sequencing was PBMCs. The receptors come from a female donor in good health and CMV-seronegative. The CDR3 runs from the conserved cysteine through the conserved F or W. A D gene is named only where the DNA matches it firmly. The size entry is marked missing in some rows and otherwise reads once, few, many or a size class.

CDR3 DNA: TGTGCCAGCAGCTTAGAGGGGGTCGCCAAAGAGACCCAGTACTTC
CDR3 protein: CASSLEGVAKETQYF
J gene: TRBJ2-5
clone size: -
V gene: TRBV7-6
D gene: -

CDR3 DNA: TGTGCCAGCAGCCGAAACAGGGGAGGAAGTGAGCAGTTCTTC
CDR3 protein: CASSRNRGGSEQFF
J gene: TRBJ2-1
clone size: -
V gene: TRBV7-3
D gene: -

CDR3 DNA: TGTGCCAGCAGCGCCCGACGAGCAGGGCCGGGTGAAGCTTTCTTT
CDR3 protein: CASSARRAGPGEAFF
J gene: TRBJ1-1
clone size: -
V gene: TRBV9
D gene: -

CDR3 DNA: TGTGCCAGCAGCGCCGGGACAGGGCGCGACGAGCAGTACTTC
CDR3 protein: CASSAGTGRDEQYF
J gene: TRBJ2-7
clone size: -
V gene: TRBV9
D gene: TRBD1

CDR3 DNA: TGTGCCAGCAGTCGGGAAGGGAGAAATCAGCCCCAGCATTTT
CDR3 protein: CASSREGRNQPQHF
J gene: TRBJ1-5
clone size: few
V gene: TRBV6-1
D gene: -

CDR3 DNA: TGTGCCACCAGCAGAGATTCCGGAGCGGGGTTTAGGAACAATGAGCAGTTCTTC
CDR3 protein: CATSRDSGAGFRNNEQFF
J gene: TRBJ2-1
clone size: -
V gene: TRBV15
D gene: TRBD2

CDR3 DNA: TGCGCCAGCAGCTTGGCCGCGGGGGTTCGCTACGAGCAGTACTTC
CDR3 protein: CASSLAAGVRYEQYF
J gene: TRBJ2-7
clone size: -
V gene: TRBV5-1
D gene: TRBD2

CDR3 DNA: TGTGCCAGCAGCGATGCTCCGACCACCCTGAGGGGCTACACCTTC
CDR3 protein: CASSDAPTTLRGYTF
J gene: TRBJ1-2
clone size: -
V gene: TRBV5-4
D gene: -

CDR3 DNA: TGTGCCAGCAGCTTAGGTGTTATCAGAGATACGCAGTATTTT
CDR3 protein: CASSLGVIRDTQYF
J gene: TRBJ2-3
clone size: -
V gene: TRBV7-6
D gene: -

CDR3 DNA: TGTGCCAGCAGCTTGAGCGGGTCTGGCGGCTACGAGCAGTACTTC
CDR3 protein: CASSLSGSGGYEQYF
J gene: TRBJ2-7
clone size: -
V gene: TRBV5-4
D gene: -

CDR3 DNA: TGTGCCAGCAGCTCTAACAGGGGAGTGACAGATACGCAGTATTTT
CDR3 protein: CASSSNRGVTDTQYF
J gene: TRBJ2-3
clone size: -
V gene: TRBV5-8
D gene: TRBD1

CDR3 DNA: TGTGCCAGCAGTTTCCGCGCTAGGGCGGGGGGGCTTAATGAGCAGTTCTTC
CDR3 protein: CASSFRARAGGLNEQFF
J gene: TRBJ2-1
clone size: -
V gene: TRBV2
D gene: TRBD2

CDR3 DNA: TGTGCCAGTGACAGGGGGAACACTGAAGCTTTCTTT
CDR3 protein: CASDRGNTEAFF
J gene: TRBJ1-1
clone size: -
V gene: TRBV6-5
D gene: TRBD1

CDR3 DNA: TGTGCCAGCAGCTTAGTCCCCCAGGGGCTCGAGCAGTACTTC
CDR3 protein: CASSLVPQGLEQYF
J gene: TRBJ2-7
clone size: -
V gene: TRBV11-1
D gene: -

CDR3 DNA: TGCGCCAGCAGCTTGACTACACAGGGCGCTGGCGAGCAGTACTTC
CDR3 protein: CASSLTTQGAGEQYF
J gene: TRBJ2-7
clone size: -
V gene: TRBV5-1
D gene: -

CDR3 DNA: TGCGCCAGCAGCTTGGCCTCACTCCGGGGGGGTGAATACGATGAGCAGTTCTTC
CDR3 protein: CASSLASLRGGEYDEQFF
J gene: TRBJ2-1
clone size: once
V gene: TRBV5-1
D gene: TRBD2

CDR3 DNA: TGTGCCAGCAGTTGGGGAGTCCCCCTCGAGCAGTACTTC
CDR3 protein: CASSWGVPLEQYF
J gene: TRBJ2-7
clone size: -
V gene: TRBV7-2
D gene: -

CDR3 DNA: TGTGCCAGCAGCTTTGAACAGGGGTTGATGGGGGGAAACACTGAAGCTTTCTTT
CDR3 protein: CASSFEQGLMGGNTEAFF
J gene: TRBJ1-1
clone size: -
V gene: TRBV5-6
D gene: TRBD1

CDR3 DNA: TGTGCCACCAGCGTCATCAGGGGGTTGGGCACTGAAGCTTTCTTT
CDR3 protein: CATSVIRGLGTEAFF
J gene: TRBJ1-1
clone size: -
V gene: TRBV15
D gene: TRBD1

CDR3 DNA: TGTGCCAGCAGTTACACACCACAGGGAAACACCATATATTTT
CDR3 protein: CASSYTPQGNTIYF
J gene: TRBJ1-3
clone size: -
V gene: TRBV6-5
D gene: -

CDR3 DNA: TGCGCCGCGGGACAGGGCGGCACAGATACGCAGTATTTT
CDR3 protein: CAAGQGGTDTQYF
J gene: TRBJ2-3
clone size: -
V gene: TRBV4-3
D gene: TRBD1

CDR3 DNA: TGTGCCAGCAGCTTGGTTCAGGCCAATTCACCCCTCCACTTT
CDR3 protein: CASSLVQANSPLHF
J gene: TRBJ1-6
clone size: -
V gene: TRBV5-8
D gene: -

CDR3 DNA: TGTGCCAGCAGTTTCAAAGGACAGGGGCCCTACGAGCAGTACTTC
CDR3 protein: CASSFKGQGPYEQYF
J gene: TRBJ2-7
clone size: -
V gene: TRBV6-6
D gene: TRBD1

CDR3 DNA: TGTGCCTGGAGTGGGTCGCCCGGACAGGGGAACACTGAAGCTTTCTTT
CDR3 protein: CAWSGSPGQGNTEAFF
J gene: TRBJ1-1
clone size: -
V gene: TRBV30
D gene: TRBD1

CDR3 DNA: TGCGCCAGCAGCGAGACTAGTATCGGCCGAGGGTACCAAGAGACCCAGTACTTC
CDR3 protein: CASSETSIGRGYQETQYF
J gene: TRBJ2-5
clone size: -
V gene: TRBV5-1
D gene: -

CDR3 DNA: TGTGCCAGCAGTCCTCCGGGACTAGCGGGAGTGGGCTACGAGCAGTACTTC
CDR3 protein: CASSPPGLAGVGYEQYF
J gene: TRBJ2-7
clone size: -
V gene: TRBV28
D gene: TRBD2

CDR3 DNA: TGCGCCAGCAGCCCGACAGGCCTAATGAACACTGAAGCTTTCTTT
CDR3 protein: CASSPTGLMNTEAFF
J gene: TRBJ1-1
clone size: -
V gene: TRBV5-1
D gene: -